The 29 T cell receptor beta chains below all came from one sample that was sequenced in a study of blood T cell repertoires in COVID-19. The data were produced by immunoSEQ multiplex PCR, yet TCRdb's version contains in-frame clones alone and is incomplete. The repertoire consists of roughly 190,000 clones, with around 86% occurring once and the leading ten covering around 23%. Sequenced sample: PBMCs or T cells enriched from blood (not recorded which). The receptors were sampled from a woman aged 40 to 49 in a cohort exposed to, infected with or recovered from COVID-19 (not recorded which).

The chain joins TRBV18 to TRBJ2-2; TRBD2 is a possible D gene (6 bases). Trimming shortened V by 2 bases and J by 3 bases, and 16 bases separated the two germline ends. Per the germline V gene, CDR1 is KGHSH and CDR2 is LQKENI. This CDR3 has 17 amino acids. CDR3 protein: CASSPEGTGVHTGELFF. For the CDR3, the DNA is TGTGCCAGCTCACCAGAGGGTACGGGGGTACACACCGGGGAGCTGTTTTTT. The variable domain in full, completed from reference TRBV18 and TRBJ2-2, reads NAGVMQNPRHLVRRRGQEARLRCSPMKGHSHVYWYRQLPEEGLKFMVYLQKENIIDESGMPKERFSAEFPKEGPSILRIQQVVRGDSAAYFCASSPEGTGVHTGELFFGEGSRLTVL.

J is TRBJ2-2 and V is TRBV27; D is undetermined. The CDR3 consists of 12 residues. CDR1 is MNHEY, CDR2 SMNVEV, per germline (reference sequence). V lost 5 bases, J lost 6 bases, and 7 bases lay in between. The CDR3 sequence: CASSLLAGELFF. The CDR3 bases are TGTGCCAGCAGTCTCCTCGCCGGGGAGCTGTTTTTT.

The chain couples TRBV18 to TRBJ2-3; D might be TRBD2 (7 bases). This CDR3 is built from 15 residues. The germline V gene has CDR1 KGHSH and CDR2 LQKENI. V dropped 1 base and J dropped 3 bases, with 11 bases sitting between them. The DNA of the CDR3 is TGTGCCAGCTCACCACGGGGGGGGCAGACAGATACGCAGTATTTT. Its protein is CASSPRGGQTDTQYF.

This chain joins TRBV4-1 and TRBJ1-5; TRBD1 matches 7 bases. The CDR3 totals 15 residues. The V and J ends lost 3 bases and 3 bases, in that order; junction bases with no gene match: 5. Germline loops: CDR1 MGHRA, CDR2 YSYEKL. The CDR3 DNA reads TGCGCCAGCAGCCACAGACAGGGCTCCAATCAGCCCCAGCATTTT. Amino acids: CASSHRQGSNQPQHF.

This chain uses TRBV5-1 with TRBJ1-6, with TRBD1 identical over 11 bases. Germline values: CDR1 SGHRS, CDR2 YFSETQ. V lost 2 bases, J lost 9 bases, and 13 bases stayed unmatched. This CDR3 has 18 amino acids. CDR3 sequence (DNA): TGCGCCAGCAGCTTCGGGACAGGGGGGACCCATAGGATTTCACCCCTCCACTTT. Translation: CASSFGTGGTHRISPLHF.

CDR3: CASSSGTGEGNYGYTF. The CDR3 coding sequence is TGTGCCAGCAGTTCCGGGACAGGGGAGGGAAACTATGGCTACACCTTC. The rearrangement links TRBV27 to TRBJ1-2; 10 nucleotides agree with TRBD1. The CDR3 consists of 16 residues. The germline gives CDR1 MNHEY, CDR2 SMNVEV (reference sequence). The V and J ends lost 4 bases and 2 bases, in that order; junction bases with no gene match: 7.

The sample holds many counts of this clone. At the DNA level, this CDR3 is encoded by other sequences in the same sample as well. The chain links TRBV18 to TRBJ1-1; D is uncertain. V was clipped by 2 bases and J by 4 bases, with 5 bases between them. Germline values: CDR1 KGHSH, CDR2 LQKENI. This CDR3 is 12 amino acids long. This chain's CDR3 is CASSPGRTEAFF. In DNA, the CDR3 is TGTGCCAGCTCACCAGGGCGCACTGAAGCTTTCTTT. Based on the CDR3 plus reference TRBV18 and TRBJ1-1, the full variable domain is NAGVMQNPRHLVRRRGQEARLRCSPMKGHSHVYWYRQLPEEGLKFMVYLQKENIIDESGMPKERFSAEFPKEGPSILRIQQVVRGDSAAYFCASSPGRTEAFFGQGTRLTVV.

The V gene is TRBV27, the J gene TRBJ1-1; D is ambiguous. This CDR3 region has 15 residues. V was clipped by 3 bases and J by 1 base, with 12 bases between them. Germline V gene sequence: CDR1 MNHEY, CDR2 SMNVEV (reference sequence). CDR3 DNA: TGTGCCAGCAGTTTGACCACGGCAGGGAACACTGAAGCTTTCTTT. It specifies CASSLTTAGNTEAFF.

The chain has TRBV19 and TRBJ1-1, with 7 bases matching TRBD1. V lost 4 bases to trimming and J lost 2 bases; unmatched junction nucleotides: 7. The CDR3 is 15 amino acids. CDR1 LNHDA and CDR2 SQIVND come from the germline V gene (reference sequence). The CDR3 spells CASSKRGGFNTEAFF. The CDR3 DNA is TGTGCCAGTAGTAAGCGAGGGGGCTTTAACACTGAAGCTTTCTTT.

The chain combines TRBV30 with TRBJ1-2; 7 positions agree with TRBD1. V trimming: 0 bases; J trimming: 6 bases; junction bases outside the gene matches: 4. This CDR3 comprises 13 residues. Germline-derived CDR1 and CDR2 are GTSNPN and SVGIG (reference sequence). CDR3: CAWSVLTGDGYTF. The CDR3 DNA sequence: TGTGCCTGGAGTGTACTTACAGGGGATGGCTACACCTTC.

This chain connects TRBV19 to TRBJ1-5, with D perhaps matching TRBD1 (5 bases). The germline V gene has CDR1 LNHDA and CDR2 SQIVND (reference sequence). This CDR3 region has 16 residues. Trimming removed 5 bases from V and 0 bases from J, with 14 bases in between. CDR3 in DNA: TGTGCCAGTAGTGCCCGGTCAGGGAATAGCAATCAGCCCCAGCATTTT. It yields the protein CASSARSGNSNQPQHF. Full variable domain (outside the CDR3, taken from reference TRBV19 and TRBJ1-5): DGGITQSPKYLFRKEGQNVTLSCEQNLNHDAMYWYRQDPGQGLRLIYYSQIVNDFQKGDIAEGYSVSREKKESFPLTVTSAQKNPTAFYLCASSARSGNSNQPQHFGDGTRLSIL.

The chain employs TRBV4-2 and TRBJ1-2; D unresolved. There are 13 residues in the CDR3. The germline V gene encodes CDR1 LGHNA and CDR2 YNFKEQ. The V end lost 0 bases, the J end lost 5 bases, and 7 bases lay between the germline ends. In DNA, the CDR3 is TGTGCCAGCAGCCAAGAAGGGAGATATGGCTACACCTTC. Translating it yields CASSQEGRYGYTF.

The V and J genes are TRBV23-1 and TRBJ2-2; 10 bases map to TRBD1. TRBV23-1 qualifies as an ORF whose function is uncertain. CDR3 length equals 15 residues. V lost 4 bases and J lost 6; bases outside the gene matches: 5. CDR3 sequence reads: CASSPEGQGPGELFF. CDR3 in DNA: TGCGCCAGCAGTCCTGAGGGACAGGGGCCCGGGGAGCTGTTTTTT.

The chain has TRBV6-5 and TRBJ2-7; 7 positions match TRBD1. Germline CDR1 MNHEY, CDR2 SVGAGI. This CDR3 is 16 amino acids long. V dropped 0 bases and J dropped 0; count of bases not matched to a gene: 5. The CDR3 DNA sequence: TGTGCCAGCAGTTACTCAGCACAGGGGCACTCCTACGAGCAGTACTTC. This gives the protein CASSYSAQGHSYEQYF.

This chain connects TRBV3-1 (or the pseudogene TRBV3-2) to TRBJ2-5; the D gene is possibly TRBD1 (6 bases). This CDR3 is 15 amino acids long. Germline V gene data show CDR1 as LGHDT and CDR2 as YNNKEL (reference sequence). The V and J ends lost 4 bases and 5 bases respectively, with 17 bases between them. CDR3 region: CASSRPGHYEETQYF. DNA for the CDR3: TGTGCCAGCAGCCGGCCGGGACACTATGAGGAGACCCAGTACTTC.

This clone has a handful of counts. The V gene is TRBV9, the J gene TRBJ2-1, with 10 bases aligning to TRBD2. Per the germline V gene, CDR1 is SGDLS and CDR2 is YYNGEE. With V trimmed by 5 bases and J by 6 bases, 5 bases remained unmatched. The CDR3 sequence is 14 residues long. The CDR3 DNA reads as TGTGCCAGCAGTACTAGCGGGGCCCTCAATGAGCAGTTCTTC. Its protein product is CASSTSGALNEQFF.

The chain uses TRBV7-9 and TRBJ1-3; TRBD1 aligns across 9 bases. J gave up 0 bases and V 4 bases, and 1 base lay outside the gene matches. The germline gives CDR1 SEHNR, CDR2 FQNEAQ (reference sequence). This CDR3 comprises 15 residues. The CDR3 is CASSSDRGSGNTIYF. CDR3 bases: TGTGCCAGCAGCTCGGACAGGGGCTCTGGAAACACCATATATTTT.

The V and J genes are TRBV10-3 and TRBJ1-2; the match to TRBD1 covers 10 bases. V shed 2 bases and J 8 bases; nucleotides not matched to a gene: 2. Germline values: CDR1 ENHRY, CDR2 SYGVKD. The CDR3 consists of 13 residues. CDR3 DNA: TGTGCCATCAGTGAGGACAGGGGGCTGGGCTACACCTTC. It encodes CAISEDRGLGYTF.

This clone was seen only once. The V gene is TRBV10-3, the J gene TRBJ1-3; 10 bases are a match to TRBD1. After removal of 7 bases from V and 4 bases from J, the junction contained 4 bases not matched to a gene. This CDR3 is built from 14 residues. CDR1 ENHRY and CDR2 SYGVKD come from the germline V gene. CDR3 nucleotide sequence: TGTGCCATCACCGGGACAGGGGACGGAAACACCATATATTTT. This codes for CAITGTGDGNTIYF.

This chain connects TRBV30 to TRBJ2-1, with 12 bases matching TRBD2. Germline values: CDR1 GTSNPN, CDR2 SVGIG (reference sequence). Trimming took 4 bases from V and 7 from J; bases not matched to a gene: 5. The CDR3 is 14 residues long. In nucleotides, the CDR3 is TGTGCCTGGACGACTAGCGGGAGAAGGAATGAGCAGTTCTTC. Translating it yields CAWTTSGRRNEQFF.

The sample holds one count of this clone. This chain joins TRBV30 and TRBJ2-3; no reliable D call. The V end lost 0 bases, the J end lost 0 bases, and 10 bases lay between the germline ends. The CDR3 length is 15 residues. CDR1 is GTSNPN, CDR2 SVGIG, per germline (reference sequence). CDR3: CAWSVELASTDTQYF. In DNA, the CDR3 is TGTGCCTGGAGTGTAGAGTTAGCTAGCACAGATACGCAGTATTTT. The whole variable domain, remainder taken from reference TRBV30 and TRBJ2-3, is SQTIHQWPATLVQPVGSPLSLECTVEGTSNPNLYWYRQAAGRGLQLLFYSVGIGQISSEVPQNLSASRPQDRQFILSSKKLLLSDSGFYLCAWSVELASTDTQYFGPGTRLTVL.

The chain recombines TRBV19 with TRBJ2-2; TRBD2 matches 12 bases. Trimming took 7 bases from V and 5 from J; bases not matched to a gene: 5. The germline gives CDR1 LNHDA, CDR2 SQIVND (reference sequence). This CDR3 comprises 15 residues. The CDR3 nucleotides are TGTGCCAGTACTGTCCTAGCGGGAGGGACCGGGGAGCTGTTTTTT. It is translated as CASTVLAGGTGELFF.

The rearrangement links TRBV7-2 to TRBJ2-1; weak D call: TRBD2 (5 bases). The CDR3 covers 14 residues. Per germline, CDR1 SGHTA and CDR2 FQGNSA. The V end lost 6 bases, the J end lost 4 bases, and 13 bases lay between the germline ends. The CDR3 sequence is CASRPPSGYNEQFF. The CDR3 nucleotides read TGTGCCAGCAGACCGCCAAGCGGTTACAATGAGCAGTTCTTC.

The V gene is TRBV27, the J gene TRBJ1-1; D might be TRBD1 (5 bases). Trimming took 8 bases from V and 2 from J, leaving 9 bases between them. The germline V gene has CDR1 MNHEY and CDR2 SMNVEV (reference sequence). This CDR3 is built from 12 residues. The CDR3 nucleotides read TGTGCCAGCCGCACAGGAAACACTGAAGCTTTCTTT. The encoded protein is CASRTGNTEAFF.

This rearrangement joins TRBV13 to TRBJ1-1; the match to TRBD1 covers 7 bases. V gave up 0 bases and J gave up 5 bases; unmatched junction bases: 3. Germline CDR1 reads PRHDT; CDR2 reads FYEKMQ (reference sequence). This CDR3 is 14 amino acids long. The CDR3 DNA reads as TGTGCCAGCAGCTTAGGGACAGGGTTAACTGAAGCTTTCTTT. It is translated as CASSLGTGLTEAFF.

A few counts support this clone. This chain uses TRBV11-3 with TRBJ1-1, with D maybe TRBD1 (5 bases). The CDR3 sequence is 14 residues long. V was shortened by 1 base and J by 3 bases, with 9 bases between the two germline ends. The germline CDR1 and CDR2 sequences are SGHNT and YENEEA. The CDR3 DNA sequence: TGTGCCAGCAGCTTAGGGACATCGGACACTGAAGCTTTCTTT. Translated, it gives CASSLGTSDTEAFF.

The chain joins TRBV27 to TRBJ2-2, with unresolved D. V was cut by 6 bases and J by 2 bases, with 7 bases left in between. Per germline, CDR1 MNHEY and CDR2 SMNVEV (reference sequence). This CDR3 is built from 13 residues. CDR3 nucleotides: TGTGCCAGCAGCGAGATAAACACCGGGGAGCTGTTTTTT. It codes for CASSEINTGELFF.

The rearrangement links TRBV9 to TRBJ2-7; D is possibly TRBD1 (6 bases). Germline CDR1 is SGDLS and CDR2 is YYNGEE. With 7 bases removed from V and 1 base from J, the gap between germline ends came to 15 bases. The CDR3 is made up of 14 amino acids. The CDR3 protein is CASSKTGSSYEQYF. The CDR3 region has the DNA TGTGCCAGCTCTAAGACAGGATCATCCTACGAGCAGTACTTC.

V is TRBV28 and J is TRBJ2-2; D unresolved. The V gene's germline CDR1 is MDHEN and CDR2 SYDVKM. Trimming left V 3 bases short and J 0 bases short, with 8 bases between. The CDR3 covers 15 residues. The CDR3 DNA sequence: TGTGCCAGCAGTTTGCGACAAACGAACACCGGGGAGCTGTTTTTT. Translating gives CASSLRQTNTGELFF.